The sequence of this T cell receptor (beta chain) was determined in a study of human thymus T cells. Here immunoSEQ multiplex PCR was the method, and the copy in TCRdb shows in-frame clones only, minus some. The repertoire holds 65,000 to 90,000 clones, with approximately 95% as singletons. Thymus pieces cut out during corrective heart surgery were the tissue that was used. Healthy Finnish infants having corrective surgery for congenital heart defects served as donors. Details on this clone: Its antigen is unidentified.

Germline values: CDR1 MNHEY, CDR2 SMNVEV (reference sequence). V lost 5 bases and J lost 5, with 22 bases in between. There are 18 residues in the CDR3. Findings and caveats of the study: V and J genes seemed to be used with bias in thymic and blood repertoires.

What was sequenced was thymus tissue. The sequence derives from a girl less than two years old with a congenital heart defect but otherwise immunologically healthy. This rearrangement joins TRBV27 to TRBJ1-6; D is uncertain. CDR3 residues: CASSPRRAANINNSPLHF. The CDR3 DNA sequence: TGTGCCAGCAGTCCTCGTCGTGCAGCCAACATTAATAATTCACCCCTCCACTTT.